This T cell receptor beta chain was captured by sequencing in a study of blood T cell repertoires in COVID-19. Study in general: Both acute and convalescent COVID-19 samples were obtained from the United States, Italy and Spain. T cells, B-cell-depleted T cells, or PBMCs provided the cDNA or gDNA that served as material.

Trimming stripped 1 base from V and 6 bases from J, with 13 bases between. The germline V gene has CDR1 SGHTA and CDR2 FQGNSA. The CDR3 consists of 15 residues. Per the authors' pipeline: Researchers report that nucleated cell counts were estimated from reference gene primer amplification. Generated by immunoSEQ multiplex PCR, the TCRdb table keeps only in-frame clones and is missing some. That table furnishes V, J and clone size, whereas the DNA furnished D and trimming. The sample consists of some 140,000 clones, approximately 84% of them appearing once. V and J are TRBV7-2 and TRBJ1-5; D call uncertain. The clonotype comes from a human donor in a cohort sampled during active COVID-19. Sequencing was done on a sample of peripheral blood. The CDR3 DNA sequence: TGTGCCAGCAGCTTAGTCTCGGGAATCGGTCAGCCCCAGCATTTT. It translates to CASSLVSGIGQPQHF.